This T cell receptor (beta chain) was profiled in a study of blood T cell repertoires in COVID-19. Across the whole study: Some COVID-19 samples were acute and others convalescent; all came from the United States, Italy and Spain. Sources were T cells, B-cell-depleted T cells, or PBMCs; the material itself was cDNA or gDNA.

Assay: immunoSEQ multiplex PCR; the TCRdb copy retains only in-frame clones and omits some. The data contain about 38,000 clones, approximately 81% of them singletons. Germline V lookup: CDR1 MDHEN, CDR2 SYDVKM. The V segment lost 6 bases and the J segment 0 bases; nucleotides outside the gene matches: 7. The CDR3 sequence is 15 residues long. The table lists this clone with a few counts. It was during active infection that Seattle patients were enrolled and then longitudinally followed. Specimen: peripheral blood. The TCR sequence derives from a man in his 60s with COVID-19, enrolled during active disease. This chain joins TRBV28 and TRBJ2-5; 7 positions agree with TRBD2. The CDR3 DNA follows: TGTGCCAGCAGGTTACCTGGGGGGGACCAAGAGACCCAGTACTTC. Translating gives CASRLPGGDQETQYF.